Below are 5 T cell receptor beta chains sequenced from a single sample in a study of persistence of HIV-infected CD4 T cells. Lysates of CMV-infected fibroblasts at 10 ug/mL stimulated these cells. CD40L-negative CD69-negative CD45RO-high memory CD4+ T cells were sorted as populations depleted of antigen-responding cells. Sequencing used immunoSEQ version 4 in survey mode. Only in-frame clones appear in the TCRdb table, and some are missing; sequencing was by immunoSEQ multiplex PCR. Of 25,000 to 35,000 clones listed, approximately 80% are singletons. Antigens of these TCRs are unknown. Sequenced material: CD4+ T cells sorted from PBMCs after approximately 19-hour stimulation, taken from a patient who received antiretroviral therapy. The receptors derive from an adult woman with HIV who was CMV-seropositive.

This clone was detected only once. The V call is TRBV5-1, the J call TRBJ2-2; 12 bases line up with TRBD2. Germline lookup yields CDR1 SGHRS and CDR2 YFSETQ. The CDR3 contains 17 residues. J gave up 4 bases and V 0 bases, and 4 bases lay outside the gene matches. The CDR3 protein is CASSLAPGLAGTGELFF. CDR3 bases: TGCGCCAGCAGCTTGGCACCGGGACTAGCGGGCACCGGGGAGCTGTTTTTT.

This clone showed up just a few times. The chain links TRBV11-3 to TRBJ1-1; D uncertain. Germline values: CDR1 SGHNT, CDR2 YENEEA. Trimming removed 1 base at V and 10 bases at J, with 10 bases between. This CDR3 spans 12 amino acids. Written as DNA, the CDR3 is TGTGCCAGCAGCTTAGGAGGCGCGAGAGCTTTCTTT. Translated: CASSLGGARAFF.

The genes are TRBV7-9 and TRBJ2-3; 9 nucleotides agree with TRBD2. Germline-derived CDR1 and CDR2 are SEHNR and FQNEAQ (reference sequence). The CDR3 is 16 residues long. V was pared by 5 bases and J by 2 bases, with 8 bases of the junction left unmatched. CDR3 sequence reads: CASSQEGLAHTDTQYF. For the CDR3, the DNA is TGTGCCAGCAGCCAGGAGGGACTAGCTCACACAGATACGCAGTATTTT.

This clone was detected once. V is TRBV4-1 and J is TRBJ2-7; the match to TRBD1 covers 8 bases. Germline assignment: CDR1 MGHRA and CDR2 YSYEKL. V lost 2 bases and J lost 7; bases outside the gene matches: 7. The CDR3 length is 14 residues. The CDR3 spells CASSQRQGAGEQYV. DNA for the CDR3: TGCGCCAGCAGCCAACGGCAGGGGGCGGGTGAGCAGTACGTC.

The rearrangement links TRBV14 to TRBJ2-3, with D perhaps matching TRBD1 or TRBD2 (7 bases each). Trimming pared 3 bases from V and 5 bases from J, leaving 18 bases between. The germline CDR1 and CDR2 sequences are SGHDN and FVKESK. The CDR3 length is 16 residues. In DNA, the CDR3 is TGTGCCAGCAGCCACCCCGGGCAGGGGGGGTTAGATACGCAGTATTTT. It specifies CASSHPGQGGLDTQYF.